The T cell receptor beta chain described here comes from a study of vaccination and CD4 T cells after COVID-19. Treatment specified: approximately nine-day PBMC culture with coronavirus spike peptide pools or control peptides (ViraFEST assay). The V segment lost 10 bases and the J segment 3 bases; nucleotides outside the gene matches: 2. This CDR3 region has 12 residues. Looked up from germline, CDR1 is LGHNT and CDR2 is FRNRAP. Oncomine TCR Beta short-read sequencing was applied to DNA from cultured CD4+ T cells. TCRdb reanalysed the PCR reads using MiXCR and keeps one entry per CDR3 protein. The sample records some 4,000 distinct CDR3 sequences, about 18% being singletons. This clonotype is medium-sized by share. The antigen is unknown.

The receptor comes from a human donor who had recovered from COVID-19. V is TRBV12-5 and J is TRBJ2-1; TRBD1 matches 8 bases. Sequenced input: CD4+ T cells from blood, cultured in vitro. This chain's CDR3 is CATGTGYNEQFF. DNA of the CDR3: TGTGCTACCGGGACAGGCTACAATGAGCAGTTCTTC.